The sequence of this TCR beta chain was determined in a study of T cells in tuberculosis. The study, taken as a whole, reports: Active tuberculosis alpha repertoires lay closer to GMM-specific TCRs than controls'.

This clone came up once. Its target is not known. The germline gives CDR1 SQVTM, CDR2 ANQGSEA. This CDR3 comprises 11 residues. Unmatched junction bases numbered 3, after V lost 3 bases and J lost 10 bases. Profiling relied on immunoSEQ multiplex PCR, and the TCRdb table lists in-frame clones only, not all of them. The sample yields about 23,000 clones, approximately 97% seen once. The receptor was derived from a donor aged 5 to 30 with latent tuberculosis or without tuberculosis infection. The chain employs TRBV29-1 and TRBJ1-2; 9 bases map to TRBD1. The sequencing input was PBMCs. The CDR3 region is CSVDDRGAYTF. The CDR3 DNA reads TGCAGCGTTGACGACAGGGGGGCCTACACCTTC.